A selection of T cell receptor beta chains follows, all from one sample in a study of blood T cell repertoires in COVID-19. Clones were sequenced by immunoSEQ multiplex PCR, and TCRdb holds only the in-frame ones, with some missing. This sample carries approximately 500,000 clones, roughly nine tenths of them seen once, and the ten largest clones take roughly 8%. The source material was peripheral blood. These receptors were collected from a woman aged 50 to 65 with COVID-19, enrolled during active disease. Both conserved end residues are part of each CDR3. The D gene is left open where the match is weak. Rows may omit the clone size; those that give it use once, few, many or a size class.

clone size	D gene	J gene	V gene	CDR3 protein	CDR3 DNA
-	-	TRBJ1-6	TRBV5-1	CASSYQNSPLHF	TGCGCCAGCAGCTATCAGAATTCACCCCTCCACTTT
few	-	TRBJ2-2	TRBV3-1/TRBV3-2	CASSQGTENTGELFF	TGTGCCAGCAGCCAAGGGACAGAGAACACCGGGGAGCTGTTTTTT
-	-	TRBJ1-2	TRBV9	CASSVAGGLVGYTF	TGTGCCAGCAGCGTAGCGGGGGGGCTAGTAGGCTACACCTTC
-	-	TRBJ1-5	TRBV27	CASILCRNQPQHF	TGTGCCAGCATTTTATGCCGGAATCAGCCCCAGCATTTT
once	-	TRBJ2-2	TRBV5-1	CASSPLRGNTGELFF	TGCGCCAGCAGCCCCCTGAGAGGAAACACCGGGGAGCTGTTTTTT
-	-	TRBJ1-5	TRBV12-3/TRBV12-4	CASRRTGNQPQHF	TGTGCCAGCAGACGGACAGGCAATCAGCCCCAGCATTTT
many	-	TRBJ2-2	TRBV9	CASSLRDTYTGELFF	TGTGCCAGCAGCTTACGGGACACCTACACCGGGGAGCTGTTTTTT
-	TRBD1	TRBJ1-1	TRBV3-1/TRBV3-2	CASSQRGQENTEAFF	TGTGCCAGCAGCCAAAGAGGACAGGAAAACACTGAAGCTTTCTTT
-	TRBD1	TRBJ1-4	TRBV27	CASSAHDRVATNEKLFF	TGTGCCAGCAGTGCCCACGACAGGGTTGCAACTAATGAAAAACTGTTTTTT
-	-	TRBJ2-2	TRBV7-2	CASSLAPGSGELFF	TGTGCCAGCAGCTTAGCGCCAGGGTCCGGGGAGCTGTTTTTT
-	-	TRBJ1-2	TRBV2	CASRRGNYGYTF	TGTGCCAGTCGACGGGGGAACTATGGCTACACCTTC
-	-	TRBJ1-1	TRBV28	CASSPGQNTEAFF	TGTGCCAGCAGTCCAGGACAGAACACTGAAGCTTTCTTT
-	TRBD1	TRBJ2-7	TRBV6-5	CASSNKQGPYEQYF	TGTGCCAGCAGCAATAAACAGGGGCCCTACGAGCAGTACTTC
-	TRBD1	TRBJ2-7	TRBV5-1	CASSSRGPNEQYF	TGCGCCAGCAGCTCCAGGGGGCCGAACGAGCAGTACTTC
-	TRBD1	TRBJ2-2	TRBV6-2/TRBV6-3	CASSHLRTGASGELFF	TGTGCCAGCAGCCATCTTCGGACAGGGGCGAGCGGGGAGCTGTTTTTT
-	-	TRBJ1-2	TRBV13	CASSLGQAPTNYGYTF	TGTGCCAGCAGCTTAGGCCAGGCACCGACAAACTATGGCTACACCTTC
-	-	TRBJ1-1	TRBV7-6	CASSLAGPNTEAFF	TGTGCCAGCAGCCTTGCGGGGCCCAACACTGAAGCTTTCTTT
few	-	TRBJ1-4	TRBV4-1	CASSSPAGPLRGEKLFF	TGCGCCAGCAGCTCTCCCGCAGGGCCTTTGCGGGGGGAAAAACTGTTTTTT
-	-	TRBJ1-6	TRBV5-1	CASSLVEGNSPLHF	TGCGCCAGCAGCTTGGTGGAGGGTAATTCACCCCTCCACTTT
-	-	TRBJ2-7	TRBV6-5	CASTVSPSSSYEQYF	TGTGCCAGCACTGTGTCGCCCTCTAGCTCCTACGAGCAGTACTTC
-	-	TRBJ1-3	TRBV9	CASSVGQGVSGNTIYF	TGTGCCAGCAGCGTAGGGCAGGGTGTCTCTGGAAACACCATATATTTT
-	-	TRBJ2-2	TRBV14	CASSQDLPGVTGELFF	TGTGCCAGCAGCCAAGATTTGCCAGGGGTCACCGGGGAGCTGTTTTTT
-	-	TRBJ1-4	TRBV27	CASSPTAGTNEKLFF	TGTGCCAGCAGTCCTACAGCTGGAACTAATGAAAAACTGTTTTTT
-	TRBD1	TRBJ1-5	TRBV2	CASSEPPDRGQLSNQPQHF	TGTGCCAGCAGCGAACCCCCGGACAGGGGGCAATTAAGCAATCAGCCCCAGCATTTT
-	-	TRBJ2-7	TRBV12-3/TRBV12-4	CASSPRSSYEQYF	TGTGCCAGCAGTCCGAGGAGCTCCTACGAGCAGTACTTC
-	-	TRBJ1-2	TRBV6-5	CASSYWAERNYGYTF	TGTGCCAGCAGTTATTGGGCAGAACGAAACTATGGCTACACCTTC
once	TRBD2	TRBJ2-3	TRBV20-1	CSASLGGGGITDTQYF	TGCAGTGCTAGTTTAGGTGGCGGGGGTATCACAGATACGCAGTATTTT
-	TRBD2	TRBJ2-1	TRBV19	CASSMVPAGGSEQFF	TGTGCCAGTAGTATGGTTCCAGCGGGGGGGAGTGAGCAGTTCTTC
-	-	TRBJ2-3	TRBV4-1	CASTSPSTGDTDTQYF	TGCGCCAGCACCTCCCCCTCAACGGGAGACACAGATACGCAGTATTTT
-	-	TRBJ2-7	TRBV5-1	CASSYDYEQYF	TGCGCCAGCAGCTACGACTACGAGCAATACTTC
-	TRBD1	TRBJ1-4	TRBV24-1	CATSAGDRVGNEKLFF	TGTGCCACCAGTGCCGGGGACAGGGTTGGGAATGAAAAACTGTTTTTT
-	-	TRBJ2-2	TRBV23-1	CASSQLRNTGELFF	TGCGCCAGCAGTCAACTCAGGAACACCGGGGAGCTGTTTTTT
-	TRBD2	TRBJ2-3	TRBV11-2	CASSPGLAGRQGTQYF	TGTGCCAGCAGCCCGGGACTAGCGGGGCGTCAGGGTACGCAGTATTTT
-	-	TRBJ1-2	TRBV21-1	CASSSKGASDYGYTF	TGTGCCAGCAGCAGTAAAGGGGCAAGCGACTATGGCTACACCTTC
-	-	TRBJ1-2	TRBV3-1/TRBV3-2	CASSPTGNTDTYTF	TGTGCCAGCAGCCCAACCGGGAACACCGATACCTACACCTTC
-	-	TRBJ1-4	TRBV28	CASSFNWVRQGWEKLFF	TGTGCCAGCAGTTTTAATTGGGTCAGGCAGGGCTGGGAAAAACTGTTTTTT
-	-	TRBJ2-3	TRBV5-6	CASSFFGGGASTDTQYF	TGTGCCAGCAGCTTTTTTGGGGGGGGCGCGAGCACAGATACGCAGTATTTT
once	TRBD2	TRBJ2-3	TRBV5-8	CASSRLLAGSTDTQYF	TGTGCCAGCAGCCGCTTACTAGCGGGGAGCACAGATACGCAGTATTTT
-	TRBD2	TRBJ2-3	TRBV7-2	CASSLTSGSTDTQYF	TGTGCCAGCAGCCTAACTAGCGGGAGCACAGATACGCAGTATTTT
-	-	TRBJ2-1	TRBV6-5	CASSKGGGLTQFF	TGTGCCAGCTCCAAAGGGGGGGGGCTAACTCAGTTCTTC
-	-	TRBJ1-6	TRBV6-6	CASSYGPNSPLHF	TGTGCCAGCAGTTACGGCCCTAATTCACCCCTCCACTTT
-	TRBD2	TRBJ2-3	TRBV20-1	CSASSNSGGLLGGGTQYF	TGCAGTGCTAGTTCGAATAGCGGGGGACTTCTGGGCGGGGGCACGCAGTATTTT
-	TRBD1	TRBJ2-1	TRBV11-2	CASSRDRGDYNEQFF	TGTGCCAGCAGCCGAGACAGGGGCGACTACAATGAGCAGTTCTTC
-	-	TRBJ1-1	TRBV27	CASSLIRTVPEAFF	TGTGCCAGCAGTTTAATTCGAACAGTACCTGAAGCTTTCTTT
once	TRBD1	TRBJ2-3	TRBV5-4	CASSSITGADTQYF	TGTGCCAGCAGCTCAATAACAGGGGCAGATACGCAGTATTTT
-	TRBD1	TRBJ2-3	TRBV14	CASSFGQALDTQYF	TGTGCCAGCAGCTTCGGACAGGCATTAGATACGCAGTATTTT
-	-	TRBJ1-3	TRBV30	CAWSVTAAMRRSGNTIYF	TGTGCCTGGAGTGTAACCGCCGCGATGCGGAGGTCTGGAAACACCATATATTTT
few	TRBD1	TRBJ2-2	TRBV6-4	CASSPGQGDTGELFF	TGTGCCAGCAGTCCGGGACAGGGGGACACCGGGGAGCTGTTTTTT
-	TRBD1	TRBJ2-2	TRBV6-5	CASSFGQGAGELFF	TGTGCCAGCAGTTTCGGACAGGGGGCCGGGGAGCTGTTTTTT
-	-	TRBJ1-2	TRBV6-5	CASSRRTETNYGYTF	TGTGCCAGCAGTCGAAGGACAGAAACTAACTATGGCTACACCTTC